This paragraph covers one T cell receptor (beta chain) sequence. The sample is drawn from a study of CD8 T cells in ankylosing spondylitis. Using its own MiXCR run on the 5' RACE reads, TCRdb lists one record per CDR3 protein. The sample consists of 230,000 or so distinct CDR3 sequences, approximately 20% of them appearing once. Sequences were obtained from blood, either unsorted or a sorted T cell fraction (not recorded which). The sequence was obtained from a male donor with ankylosing spondylitis or in good health (not recorded which).

CDR3 in DNA: TGTGCCAGCAGTTTAGGGGGCAGGGGCACTGAAGCTTTCTTT. Amino acids: CASSLGGRGTEAFF. The chain couples TRBV27 to TRBJ1-1; possibly TRBD1 for D (6 bases). Germline CDR1 is MNHEY and CDR2 is SMNVEV (reference sequence). The CDR3 loop spans 14 amino acids. V lost 2 bases and J 4 bases, leaving 11 bases between the germline ends.